The next 18 T cell receptor beta chains were all read from a single sample in a study of cytomegalovirus exposure and HLA in healthy donors. Use of 60 Vbeta and 13 Jbeta primers characterized the PCR. Sequencing was performed with immunoSEQ multiplex PCR; in TCRdb, only in-frame clones are kept and a portion is missing. The table includes 150,000 to 200,000 clones, 77% detected once. The material sequenced was PBMCs. The receptors shown here come from a woman between 40 and 55 years old in good health and CMV-seropositive.

This clone was detected a few times. V and J are TRBV7-9 and TRBJ2-1; 10 bases align to TRBD2. Germline V lookup: CDR1 SEHNR, CDR2 FQNEAQ (reference sequence). The CDR3 length is 16 residues. The junction had 13 bases not matched to a gene; V was cut back by 8 bases and J by 6 bases. As DNA, the CDR3 is TGTGCCAGCGGACGACTCCTAGCGGGAGTAGGCAATGAGCAGTTCTTC. Its translation: CASGRLLAGVGNEQFF.

This clone came up a few times. J is TRBJ1-1 and V is TRBV18; tentatively, D is TRBD1 (5 bases). CDR3 length: 16 residues. The germline CDR1 and CDR2 sequences are KGHSH and LQKENI. Trimming removed 0 bases from V and 1 base from J, with 12 bases in between. This CDR3 reads CASSPPSRVGNTEAFF. The CDR3 DNA reads as TGTGCCAGCTCACCACCGTCCAGGGTGGGGAACACTGAAGCTTTCTTT.

The chain is built from TRBV9 and TRBJ2-5; 8 bases are shared with TRBD2. The CDR3 has 15 amino acids. The trim removed 2 bases at V and 2 bases at J, leaving 5 bases unmatched. Per the germline V gene, CDR1 is SGDLS and CDR2 is YYNGEE. The CDR3 protein is CASSVGAGAQETQYF. CDR3 in DNA: TGTGCCAGCAGCGTCGGAGCGGGGGCTCAAGAGACCCAGTACTTC.

V gene TRBV7-2 combines with J gene TRBJ2-5, with 12 bases that match TRBD2. Germline V gene sequence: CDR1 SGHTA, CDR2 FQGNSA. This CDR3 has 16 amino acids. The V and J ends lost 5 bases and 1 base, in that order; junction bases with no gene match: 5. The DNA of the CDR3 is TGTGCCAGCAGCCCTAGACTAGCGGGGGCCCAAGAGACCCAGTACTTC. Translated: CASSPRLAGAQETQYF.

The chain couples TRBV4-1 to TRBJ2-1; possibly TRBD2 for D (7 bases). Per the germline V gene, CDR1 is MGHRA and CDR2 is YSYEKL. Trimming left V 4 bases short and J 7 bases short, with 17 bases between. This CDR3 is built from 15 residues. CDR3 DNA: TGCGCCAGCAGCCTTCAAGGGGGGGCGGTGAATGAGCAGTTCTTC. Translated, it gives CASSLQGGAVNEQFF.

V gene TRBV7-2 combines with J gene TRBJ2-3; 8 positions agree with TRBD1. With 5 bases clipped from V and 6 bases from J, the junction kept 4 bases outside the gene matches. From germline, CDR1 is SGHTA and CDR2 FQGNSA. CDR3 size: 13 residues. DNA for the CDR3: TGTGCCAGCAGCGTCAGGGGGCCCGATACGCAGTATTTT. Its protein product is CASSVRGPDTQYF.

For this clone: The junction shows a germline mismatch at one end, possibly a read error. Other nucleotide sequences from this sample produce the same CDR3. The J gene is TRBJ2-7, the V gene TRBV7-9; D uncertain. This CDR3 comprises 15 residues. Germline V gene data show CDR1 as SEHNR and CDR2 as FQNEAQ (reference sequence). The CDR3 region has the DNA TGCGCCAGCAGCTTAGCACAGTCGAGCTCCTACGAGCAGTACTTC. Translating it yields CASSLAQSSSYEQYF.

This clone was counted once. V gene TRBV30 combines with J gene TRBJ2-5; 10 positions match TRBD2. Germline trimming cut 2 bases from V and 11 bases from J; bases unmatched to any gene: 5. This CDR3 region has 12 residues. The germline V gene encodes CDR1 GTSNPN and CDR2 SVGIG (reference sequence). The CDR3 here is CAWSPSGGEQYF. DNA of the CDR3: TGTGCCTGGAGTCCTAGCGGGGGAGAGCAGTACTTC.

This chain connects TRBV29-1 to TRBJ1-1; a weak D match, TRBD1 (5 bases). This CDR3 contains 13 residues. Trimming took 2 bases from V and 5 from J, leaving 12 bases between them. From germline, CDR1 is SQVTM and CDR2 ANQGSEA. CDR3: CSVELGLGTEAFF. CDR3 DNA: TGCAGCGTTGAATTGGGGCTCGGGACTGAAGCTTTCTTT.

The rearrangement links TRBV4-2 to TRBJ2-6; 7 nucleotides match TRBD1. The CDR3 sequence is 19 residues long. J gave up 2 bases and V 1 base, and 11 bases lay outside the gene matches. Germline V CDR1 and CDR2: LGHNA, YNFKEQ. CDR3 residues: CASSQVAGGSMAGANVLTF. CDR3 bases: TGTGCCAGCAGCCAAGTGGCAGGGGGTTCGATGGCTGGGGCCAACGTCCTGACTTTC.

A few counts support this clone. An end of the junction does not agree with germline; a read error may underlie this. CDR3 amino acids: CASSLGGGRGNQPQHF. Written as DNA, the CDR3 is TGTGCCAGCAGTTTGGGGGGGGGACGAGGCAATCAGCCCCAGCATTTT. This sequence joins TRBV5-8 and TRBJ1-5; D is perhaps TRBD1 (5 bases). Germline lookup yields CDR1 SGHTS and CDR2 YDEGEE. This CDR3 comprises 16 residues.

The chain employs TRBV27 and TRBJ1-6; 9 bases line up with TRBD1. This CDR3 has 16 amino acids. V shed 3 bases and J 7 bases; nucleotides not matched to a gene: 7. CDR1 is MNHEY, CDR2 SMNVEV, per germline (reference sequence). The CDR3 coding sequence is TGTGCCAGCAGTTTGTTTCTAGGACAGGGGAATTCACCCCTCCACTTT. It translates to CASSLFLGQGNSPLHF.

This clone was detected only once. The V call is TRBV28, the J call TRBJ1-4; the D is unclear. From germline, CDR1 is MDHEN and CDR2 SYDVKM. The CDR3 totals 14 residues. Trimming stripped 5 bases from V and 6 bases from J, with 13 bases between. The CDR3: CASSPAGFDEKLFF. The CDR3 coding sequence is TGTGCCAGCAGTCCCGCGGGGTTCGATGAAAAACTGTTTTTT.

The CDR3 sequence: CASSQRAGSDEQFF. As DNA, the CDR3 is TGTGCCAGCAGCCAGCGGGCAGGTTCGGATGAGCAGTTCTTC. V and J are TRBV11-3 and TRBJ2-1, with D possibly TRBD2 on 6 matching bases. V lost 5 bases and J lost 8, with 16 bases in between. This CDR3 is built from 14 residues. Germline CDR1 SGHNT, CDR2 YENEEA. The variable domain in full, with the rest retrieved from reference TRBV11-3 and TRBJ2-1, is EAGVVQSPRYKIIEKKQPVAFWCNPISGHNTLYWYLQNLGQGPELLIRYENEEAVDDSQLPKDRFSAERLKGVDSTLKIQPAELGDSAVYLCASSQRAGSDEQFFGPGTRLTVL.

The J gene is TRBJ1-4, the V gene TRBV19; possible D gene TRBD1, 6 bases. Germline loops: CDR1 LNHDA, CDR2 SQIVND (reference sequence). V was trimmed by 7 bases and J by 6 bases, leaving 15 bases between them. CDR3 length: 14 residues. CDR3 nucleotide sequence: TGTGCCAGTACCAAAGGGGGAAGCGATGAAAAACTGTTTTTT. Its translation is CASTKGGSDEKLFF.

This chain uses TRBV7-9 with TRBJ2-5, with 8 bases lining up with TRBD2. The CDR3 contains 14 residues. Trimming cost V 0 bases and J 5 bases; bases outside gene matches: 2. Per germline, CDR1 SEHNR and CDR2 FQNEAQ (reference sequence). DNA of the CDR3: TGTGCCAGCAGCTTAGCGACGGGGGGGGAGACCCAGTACTTC. This sequence encodes CASSLATGGETQYF. The full variable domain, its missing parts supplied by reference TRBV7-9 and TRBJ2-5, is DTGVSQNPRHKITKRGQNVTFRCDPISEHNRLYWYRQTLGQGPEFLTYFQNEAQLEKSRLLSDRFSAERPKGSFSTLEIQRTEQGDSAMYLCASSLATGGETQYFGPGTRLLVL.

The genes are TRBV28 and TRBJ1-2; D is perhaps TRBD1 (5 bases). The CDR3 loop spans 13 amino acids. V shed 3 bases and J shed 4 bases, with 9 bases lying between them. The V gene's germline CDR1 is MDHEN and CDR2 SYDVKM. The chain's CDR3 is CASSFGGGYGYTF. CDR3 in DNA: TGTGCCAGCAGTTTTGGGGGAGGCTATGGCTACACCTTC.

The rearrangement uses TRBV19 and TRBJ2-5; 11 nucleotides align to TRBD1. Germline values: CDR1 LNHDA, CDR2 SQIVND (reference sequence). With V trimmed by 4 bases and J by 1 base, 2 bases remained unmatched. The CDR3 loop spans 15 amino acids. The CDR3 sequence is CASSRGTGGQETQYF. In nucleotides, the CDR3 is TGTGCCAGTAGTAGGGGGACAGGGGGCCAAGAGACCCAGTACTTC.